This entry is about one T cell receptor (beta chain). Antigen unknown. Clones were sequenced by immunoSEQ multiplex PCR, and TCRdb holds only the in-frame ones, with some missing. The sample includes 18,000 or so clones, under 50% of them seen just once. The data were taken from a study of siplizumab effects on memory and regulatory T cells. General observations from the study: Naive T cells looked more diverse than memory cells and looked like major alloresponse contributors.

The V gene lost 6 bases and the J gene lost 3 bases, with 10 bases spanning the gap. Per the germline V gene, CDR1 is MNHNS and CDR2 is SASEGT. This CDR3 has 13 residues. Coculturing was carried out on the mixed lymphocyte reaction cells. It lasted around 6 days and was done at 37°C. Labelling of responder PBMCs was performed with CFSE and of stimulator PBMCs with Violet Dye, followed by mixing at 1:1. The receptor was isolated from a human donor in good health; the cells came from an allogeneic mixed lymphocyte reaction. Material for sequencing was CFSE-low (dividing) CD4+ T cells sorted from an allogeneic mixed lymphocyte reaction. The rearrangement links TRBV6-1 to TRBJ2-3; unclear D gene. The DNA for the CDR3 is TGTGCCAGCAGGAAGGACCTGACAGATACGCAGTATTTT. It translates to CASRKDLTDTQYF.